The text below deals with one T cell receptor beta chain. The antigen remains unidentified. This record comes from a study of memory CD4+ T cells and cytomegalovirus serostatus. Study as a whole: Healthy Belgian adult donors included about nine CMV-positive and some 24 CMV-negative people. Study-wide findings and caveats: Each of some 67 CMV-associated TCRbeta sequences occurred in one to five individuals.

The CDR3 loop spans 15 amino acids. CDR1 KGHSH and CDR2 LQKENI come from the germline V gene. V lost 0 bases and J lost 5, with 12 bases in between. The sort gate was single viable CD3+CD4+CD8-CD45RO+ cells for memory CD4+ T cells. CMV serostatus came from serum IgG against pp150, pp28, p38, p52. Here immunoSEQ multiplex PCR was the method, and the copy in TCRdb shows in-frame clones only, minus some. The table includes approximately 63,000 clones, around three quarters detected once. The chain links TRBV18 to TRBJ2-3; D not certain. This TCR derives from an adult in good health and CMV-seronegative. Some clones in this sample may be carry-over from other donors' samples. Sequencing used memory CD4+ T cells from blood. CDR3 amino acids: CASSPPSVQEDTQYF. Written as DNA, the CDR3 is TGTGCCAGCTCACCACCGTCGGTGCAAGAAGATACGCAGTATTTT.